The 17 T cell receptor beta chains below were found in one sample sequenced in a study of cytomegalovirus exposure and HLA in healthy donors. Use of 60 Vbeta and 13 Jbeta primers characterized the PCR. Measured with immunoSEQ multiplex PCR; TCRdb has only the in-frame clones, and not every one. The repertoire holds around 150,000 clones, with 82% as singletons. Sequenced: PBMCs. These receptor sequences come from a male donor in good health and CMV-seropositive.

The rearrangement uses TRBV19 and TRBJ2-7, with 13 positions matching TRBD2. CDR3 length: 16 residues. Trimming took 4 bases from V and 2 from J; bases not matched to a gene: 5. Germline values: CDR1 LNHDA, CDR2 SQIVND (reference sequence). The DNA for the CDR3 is TGTGCCAGTAGTACGTGGACTAGCGGGGGCCCCTACGAGCAGTACTTC. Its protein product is CASSTWTSGGPYEQYF.

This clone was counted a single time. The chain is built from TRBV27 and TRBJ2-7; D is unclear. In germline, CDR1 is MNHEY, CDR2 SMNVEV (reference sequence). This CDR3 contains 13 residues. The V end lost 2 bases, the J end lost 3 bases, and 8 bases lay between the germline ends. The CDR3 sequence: CASSLTRNYEQYF. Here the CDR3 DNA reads TGTGCCAGCAGTTTAACCAGAAACTACGAGCAGTACTTC.

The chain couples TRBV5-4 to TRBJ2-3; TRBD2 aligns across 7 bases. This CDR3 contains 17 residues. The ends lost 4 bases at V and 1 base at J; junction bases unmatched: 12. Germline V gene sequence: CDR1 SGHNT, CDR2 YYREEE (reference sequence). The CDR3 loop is CASSLATSPLGTDTQYF. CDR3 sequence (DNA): TGTGCCAGCAGCCTGGCGACTAGCCCCCTTGGCACAGATACGCAGTATTTT.

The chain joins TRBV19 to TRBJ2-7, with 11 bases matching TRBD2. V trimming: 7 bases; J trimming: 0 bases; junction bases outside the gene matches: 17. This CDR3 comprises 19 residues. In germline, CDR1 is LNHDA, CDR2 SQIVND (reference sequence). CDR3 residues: CASTPRQLSGLADSYEQYF. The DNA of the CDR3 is TGTGCCAGTACGCCGAGACAATTATCGGGACTAGCGGACTCCTACGAGCAGTACTTC.

Here the CDR3 DNA reads TGTGCCTCCCGGGGGGGCATGAACACTGAAGCTTTCTTT. Translating it yields CASRGGMNTEAFF. J is TRBJ1-1 and V is TRBV2; TRBD1 might be the D (6 bases). V was cut by 11 bases and J by 0 bases, with 13 bases left in between. CDR1 SNHLY and CDR2 FYNNEI come from the germline V gene. This CDR3 comprises 13 residues. Full variable domain (missing parts from reference TRBV2 and TRBJ1-1): EPEVTQTPSHQVTQMGQEVILRCVPISNHLYFYWYRQILGQKVEFLVSFYNNEISEKSEIFDDQFSVERPDGSNFTLKIRSTKLEDSAMYFCASRGGMNTEAFFGQGTRLTVV.

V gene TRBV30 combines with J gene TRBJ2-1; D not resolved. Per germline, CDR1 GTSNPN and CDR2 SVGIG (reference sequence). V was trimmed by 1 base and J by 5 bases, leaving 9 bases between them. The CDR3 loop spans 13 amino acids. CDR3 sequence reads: CAWSAMRHNEQFF. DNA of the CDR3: TGTGCCTGGAGTGCAATGAGGCACAATGAGCAGTTCTTC.

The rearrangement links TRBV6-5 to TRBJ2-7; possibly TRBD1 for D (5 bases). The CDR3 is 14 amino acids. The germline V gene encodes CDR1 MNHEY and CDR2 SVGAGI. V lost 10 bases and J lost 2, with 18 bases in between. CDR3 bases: TGTGCCACCTCCCCCGCAGGGCCTACCTACGAGCAGTACTTC. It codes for CATSPAGPTYEQYF.

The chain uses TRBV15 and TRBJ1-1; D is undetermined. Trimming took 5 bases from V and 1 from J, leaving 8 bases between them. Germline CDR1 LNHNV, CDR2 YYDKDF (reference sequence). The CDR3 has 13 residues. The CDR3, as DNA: TGTGCCACCAGCGGTACAGAGAACACTGAAGCTTTCTTT. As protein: CATSGTENTEAFF.

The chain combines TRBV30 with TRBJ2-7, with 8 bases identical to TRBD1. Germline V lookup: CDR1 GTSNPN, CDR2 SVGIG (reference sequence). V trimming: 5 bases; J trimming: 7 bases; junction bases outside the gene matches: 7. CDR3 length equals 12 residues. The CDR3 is CAWGQGANEQYF. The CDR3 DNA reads TGTGCCTGGGGCCAGGGGGCGAATGAGCAGTACTTC.

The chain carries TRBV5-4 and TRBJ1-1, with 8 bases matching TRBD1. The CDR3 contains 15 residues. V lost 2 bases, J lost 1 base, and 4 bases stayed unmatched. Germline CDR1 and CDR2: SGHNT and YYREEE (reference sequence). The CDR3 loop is CASSLRTGRNTEAFF. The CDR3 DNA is TGTGCCAGCAGCTTACGGACAGGGAGGAACACTGAAGCTTTCTTT.

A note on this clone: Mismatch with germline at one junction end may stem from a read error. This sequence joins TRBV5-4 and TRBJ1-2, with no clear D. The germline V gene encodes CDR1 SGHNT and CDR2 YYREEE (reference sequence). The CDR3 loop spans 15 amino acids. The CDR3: CASSINGGIDYSYTF. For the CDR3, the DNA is TGTGCCAGCAGCATCAACGGAGGCATCGACTATAGCTACACCTTC.

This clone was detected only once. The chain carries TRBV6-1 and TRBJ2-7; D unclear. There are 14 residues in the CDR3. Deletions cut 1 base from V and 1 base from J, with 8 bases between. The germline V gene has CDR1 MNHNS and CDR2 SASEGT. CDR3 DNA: TGTGCCAGCAGTGAAGGGTACAGATCCTACGAGCAGTACTTC. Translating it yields CASSEGYRSYEQYF.

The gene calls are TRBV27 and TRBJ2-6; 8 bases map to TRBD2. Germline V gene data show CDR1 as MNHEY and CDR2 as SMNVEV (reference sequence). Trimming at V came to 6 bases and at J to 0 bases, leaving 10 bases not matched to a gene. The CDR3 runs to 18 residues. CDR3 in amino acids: CASSSTSGFYSGANVLTF. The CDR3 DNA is TGTGCCAGCAGCTCCACTAGCGGATTCTACTCTGGGGCCAACGTCCTGACTTTC.

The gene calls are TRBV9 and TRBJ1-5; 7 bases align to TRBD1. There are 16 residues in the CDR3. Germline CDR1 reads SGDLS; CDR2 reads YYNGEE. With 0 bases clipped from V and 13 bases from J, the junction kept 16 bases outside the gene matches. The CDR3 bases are TGTGCCAGCAGCGTAGCTGGGACAGCCACTATAAGGACGCAGCATTTT. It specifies CASSVAGTATIRTQHF.

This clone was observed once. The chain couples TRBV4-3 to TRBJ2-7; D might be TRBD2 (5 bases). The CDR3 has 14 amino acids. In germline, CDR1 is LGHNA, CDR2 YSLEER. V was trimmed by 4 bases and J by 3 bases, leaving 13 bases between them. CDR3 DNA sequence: TGCGCCAGCAGCCCAGGCGAGGGCAGCTACGAGCAGTACTTC. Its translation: CASSPGEGSYEQYF.

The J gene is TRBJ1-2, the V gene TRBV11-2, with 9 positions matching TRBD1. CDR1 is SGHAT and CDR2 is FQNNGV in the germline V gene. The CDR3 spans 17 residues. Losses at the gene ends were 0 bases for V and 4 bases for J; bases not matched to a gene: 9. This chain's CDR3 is CASSLEDRGSLSYGYTF. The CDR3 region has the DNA TGTGCCAGCAGCTTAGAGGACAGGGGAAGTCTTAGCTATGGCTACACCTTC.

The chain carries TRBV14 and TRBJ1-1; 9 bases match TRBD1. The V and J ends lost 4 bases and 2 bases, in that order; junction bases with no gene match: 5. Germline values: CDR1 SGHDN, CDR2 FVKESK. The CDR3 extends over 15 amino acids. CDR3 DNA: TGTGCCAGCAGCCTCCGAACAGGGGGCAACACTGAAGCTTTCTTT. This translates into CASSLRTGGNTEAFF.